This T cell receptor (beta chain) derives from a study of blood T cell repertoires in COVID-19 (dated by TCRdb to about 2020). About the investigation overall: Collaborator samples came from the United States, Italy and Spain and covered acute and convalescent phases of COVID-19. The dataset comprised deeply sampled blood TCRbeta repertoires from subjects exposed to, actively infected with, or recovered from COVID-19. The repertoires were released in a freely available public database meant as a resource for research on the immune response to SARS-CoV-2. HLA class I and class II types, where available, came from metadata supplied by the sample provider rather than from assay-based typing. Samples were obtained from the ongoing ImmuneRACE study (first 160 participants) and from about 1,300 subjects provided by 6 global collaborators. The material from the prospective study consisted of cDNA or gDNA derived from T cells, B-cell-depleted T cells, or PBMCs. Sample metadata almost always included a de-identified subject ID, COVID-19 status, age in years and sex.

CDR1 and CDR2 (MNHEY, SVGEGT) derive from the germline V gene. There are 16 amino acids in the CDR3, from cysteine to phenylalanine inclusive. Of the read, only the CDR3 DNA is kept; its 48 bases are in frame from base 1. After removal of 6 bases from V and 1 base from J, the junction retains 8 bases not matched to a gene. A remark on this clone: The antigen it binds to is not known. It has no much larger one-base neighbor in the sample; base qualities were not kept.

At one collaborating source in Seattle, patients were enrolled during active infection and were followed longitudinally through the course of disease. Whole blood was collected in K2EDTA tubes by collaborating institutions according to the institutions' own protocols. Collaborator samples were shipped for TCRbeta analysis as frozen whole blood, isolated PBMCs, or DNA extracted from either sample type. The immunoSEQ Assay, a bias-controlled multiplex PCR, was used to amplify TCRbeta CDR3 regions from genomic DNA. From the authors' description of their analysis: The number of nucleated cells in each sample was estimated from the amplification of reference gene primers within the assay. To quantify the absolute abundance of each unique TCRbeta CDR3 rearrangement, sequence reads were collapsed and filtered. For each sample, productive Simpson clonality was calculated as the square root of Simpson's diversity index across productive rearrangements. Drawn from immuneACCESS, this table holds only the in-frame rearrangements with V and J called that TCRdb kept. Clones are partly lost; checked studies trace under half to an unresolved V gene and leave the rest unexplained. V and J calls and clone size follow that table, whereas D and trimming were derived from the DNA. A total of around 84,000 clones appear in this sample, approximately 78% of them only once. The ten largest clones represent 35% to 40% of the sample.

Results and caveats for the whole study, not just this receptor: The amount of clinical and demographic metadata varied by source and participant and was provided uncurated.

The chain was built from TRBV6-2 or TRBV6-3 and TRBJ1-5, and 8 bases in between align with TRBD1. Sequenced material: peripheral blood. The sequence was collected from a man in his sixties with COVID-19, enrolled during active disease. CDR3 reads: CASSRGQGGSNQPQHF. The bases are TGTGCCAGCAGCAGAGGACAGGGTGGAAGCAATCAGCCCCAGCATTTT.